The 30 T cell receptor beta chains reported below all come from one sample, sequenced in a study of blood T cell repertoires in COVID-19. Clones were read by immunoSEQ multiplex PCR, and TCRdb kept only the in-frame ones, dropping some. Of fewer than 500,000 clones listed, 70% to 85% are singletons. The sequenced sample was peripheral blood. The receptor source for this set is a human donor with acute or convalescent COVID-19. The donor label of this sample is uncertain.

V and J are TRBV4-2 and TRBJ2-2, with 10 bases that match TRBD2. J gave up 6 bases and V 4 bases, and 14 bases lay outside the gene matches. The CDR3 is 18 amino acids. The V gene's germline CDR1 is LGHNA and CDR2 YNFKEQ. The CDR3 sequence is CASSRPRSGGASPGELFF. CDR3 bases: TGTGCCAGCAGCCGACCGCGAAGCGGGGGGGCCAGTCCCGGGGAGCTGTTTTTT.

V gene TRBV20-1 combines with J gene TRBJ2-3; 10 nucleotides line up with TRBD2. V shed 6 bases, J shed 8 bases, and the junction held 8 bases outside the gene matches. Germline CDR1 reads DFQATT; CDR2 reads SNEGSKA (reference sequence). The CDR3 runs to 13 residues. The DNA of the CDR3 is TGCAGTGCCAGTAGCGGGGGGTATGGTACGCAGTATTTT. Translating gives CSASSGGYGTQYF.

The chain uses TRBV19 and TRBJ2-1; 10 nucleotides align to TRBD1. Trimming at V came to 0 bases and at J to 10 bases, leaving 3 bases not matched to a gene. From germline, CDR1 is LNHDA and CDR2 SQIVND (reference sequence). This CDR3 has 14 residues. Here the CDR3 reads CASSIDEGQGEQFF. In nucleotides, the CDR3 is TGTGCCAGTAGTATAGACGAGGGACAGGGGGAGCAGTTCTTC.

This clone showed up just a few times. The chain is built from TRBV7-6 and TRBJ1-1, with D perhaps matching TRBD1 (5 bases). The CDR3 consists of 15 residues. Trimming removed 2 bases at V and 3 bases at J, with 13 bases between. Germline lookup yields CDR1 SGHVS and CDR2 FNYEAQ. This chain's CDR3 is CASSLWGGEDTEAFF. The CDR3 bases are TGTGCCAGCAGCTTATGGGGGGGGGAGGACACTGAAGCTTTCTTT.

V is TRBV21-1 and J is TRBJ1-5. TRBV21-1 is listed as a pseudogene. The CDR3 covers 15 residues. Here the CDR3 reads CASSKSGYSNQPQHF. Written as DNA, the CDR3 is TGTGCCAGCAGCAAATCCGGGTATAGCAATCAGCCCCAGCATTTT.

V is TRBV3-1 (or the pseudogene TRBV3-2) and J is TRBJ1-4; the D gene is possibly TRBD1 (5 bases). The CDR3 covers 17 residues. CDR1 is LGHDT, CDR2 YNNKEL, per germline (reference sequence). Trimming cost V 0 bases and J 2 bases, with 13 bases left between them. CDR3 protein: CASSQDVPGGTNEKLFF. CDR3 in DNA: TGTGCCAGCAGCCAAGATGTTCCCGGGGGTACTAATGAAAAACTGTTTTTT.

V and J are TRBV7-8 and TRBJ1-1; D remains ambiguous. Germline-derived CDR1 and CDR2 are SGHVS and FQNEAQ. The CDR3 length is 14 residues. Trimming took off 0 bases at V and 9 bases at J, with 14 bases between the two ends. This CDR3 is CASSLAVRQPKAFF. The CDR3 bases are TGTGCCAGCAGCTTAGCAGTGCGGCAGCCCAAAGCTTTCTTT.

The gene calls are TRBV7-2 and TRBJ2-7, with D perhaps TRBD2 (6 bases). There are 14 residues in the CDR3. CDR1 and CDR2 (germline): SGHTA, FQGNSA. The germline V and J ends were trimmed by 0 bases and 1 base, with 7 bases remaining between them. CDR3 nucleotides: TGTGCCAGCAGCTTAGCTCGGGAGTCCTACGAGCAGTACTTC. It specifies CASSLARESYEQYF.

The V call is TRBV6-4, the J call TRBJ2-1, with 8 bases identical to TRBD2. Germline loops: CDR1 MRHNA, CDR2 SNTAGT. The V gene end was trimmed by 2 bases and the J gene end by 2 bases; junction bases not matched to a gene: 5. The CDR3 consists of 16 residues. In DNA form, the CDR3 reads TGTGCCAGCAGTGACCACAGCGGGGGAACCTACAATGAGCAGTTCTTC. Protein product: CASSDHSGGTYNEQFF.

The chain joins TRBV5-4 to TRBJ2-1; 7 positions match TRBD1. The CDR3 has 16 amino acids. V gave up 2 bases and J gave up 5 bases; unmatched junction bases: 10. The V gene's germline CDR1 is SGHNT and CDR2 YYREEE (reference sequence). CDR3 protein: CASSLGRGRRDNEQFF. The CDR3 DNA follows: TGTGCCAGCAGCTTAGGTAGGGGGCGACGGGACAATGAGCAGTTCTTC.

This chain uses TRBV5-4 with TRBJ2-7; D call uncertain. Germline V gene lookup returns CDR1 SGHNT and CDR2 YYREEE (reference sequence). The V end was cut by 1 base, the J end by 12 bases, with 11 bases between. The CDR3 sequence is 11 residues long. The CDR3 bases are TGTGCCAGCAGCTTGAGTCGGGTGGGGTACTTC. It specifies CASSLSRVGYF. Combining the CDR3 with reference TRBV5-4 and TRBJ2-7 gives the whole variable domain ETGVTQSPTHLIKTRGQQVTLRCSSQSGHNTVSWYQQALGQGPQFIFQYYREEENGRGNFPPRFSGLQFPNYSSELNVNALELDDSALYLCASSLSRVGYFGPGTRLTVT.

This clone was observed a single time. This chain uses TRBV10-2 with TRBJ2-7; the match to TRBD1 covers 9 bases. CDR3 size: 17 residues. The V segment lost 1 base and the J segment 6 bases; nucleotides outside the gene matches: 13. Germline loops: CDR1 WSHSY, CDR2 SAAADI. This CDR3 is CASSEYRDRVVGGEQYF. CDR3 in DNA: TGCGCCAGCAGTGAGTACCGGGACAGGGTTGTTGGTGGCGAGCAGTACTTC.

The V call is TRBV7-9, the J call TRBJ2-3; D possibly corresponds to TRBD1 (5 bases). Germline V CDR1 and CDR2: SEHNR, FQNEAQ (reference sequence). The CDR3 extends over 15 amino acids. V was pared by 2 bases and J by 2 bases, with 11 bases between. CDR3 residues: CASSLRGGITDTQYF. Written as DNA, the CDR3 is TGTGCCAGCAGCTTAAGGGGTGGGATCACAGATACGCAGTATTTT.

The chain carries TRBV5-4 and TRBJ2-4; 8 positions agree with TRBD1. CDR3 length: 16 residues. Trimming cost V 6 bases and J 7 bases; bases outside gene matches: 15. Germline V gene sequence: CDR1 SGHNT, CDR2 YYREEE (reference sequence). The CDR3 coding sequence is TGTGCCAGCACCAAGGGTGGGACAGGAGGGAGGAACATTCAGTACTTC. Translation: CASTKGGTGGRNIQYF.

The sample holds a few counts of this clone. The gene calls are TRBV5-4 and TRBJ2-2; TRBD1 aligns across 7 bases. Trimming at V came to 4 bases and at J to 2 bases, leaving 5 bases not matched to a gene. CDR1 and CDR2 (germline): SGHNT, YYREEE (reference sequence). The CDR3 extends over 15 amino acids. CDR3 sequence: CASSGGQPNTGELFF. CDR3 DNA: TGTGCCAGCAGCGGGGGACAGCCAAACACCGGGGAGCTGTTTTTT. Based on the CDR3 plus reference TRBV5-4 and TRBJ2-2, the full variable domain is ETGVTQSPTHLIKTRGQQVTLRCSSQSGHNTVSWYQQALGQGPQFIFQYYREEENGRGNFPPRFSGLQFPNYSSELNVNALELDDSALYLCASSGGQPNTGELFFGEGSRLTVL.

This chain connects TRBV2 to TRBJ2-2; D not certain. V gave up 7 bases and J gave up 4 bases, with 13 bases separating them. This CDR3 spans 14 amino acids. In germline, CDR1 is SNHLY, CDR2 FYNNEI. The CDR3 nucleotides are TGTGCCAGCACTTCGTATCGTAGCACCGGGGAGCTGTTTTTT. Its protein is CASTSYRSTGELFF.

The V call is TRBV19, the J call TRBJ2-3; 8 bases are a match to TRBD2. Looked up from germline, CDR1 is LNHDA and CDR2 is SQIVND (reference sequence). V lost 6 bases to trimming and J lost 0 bases; unmatched junction nucleotides: 2. The CDR3 consists of 14 residues. In DNA form, the CDR3 reads TGTGCCAGTAGGGCTAGCGGGAGCACAGATACGCAGTATTTT. Translation gives CASRASGSTDTQYF.

This clone showed up just once. The chain links TRBV24-1 to TRBJ2-1, with 8 positions matching TRBD2. The V gene end was trimmed by 3 bases and the J gene end by 10 bases; junction bases not matched to a gene: 4. The CDR3 is made up of 13 amino acids. CDR1 is KGHDR and CDR2 is SFDVKD in the germline V gene. CDR3 amino acids: CATSDTGTREQFF. The CDR3 DNA is TGTGCCACCAGTGATACCGGGACTAGAGAGCAGTTCTTC.

The count of this clone is one. This chain joins TRBV3-1 (or the pseudogene TRBV3-2) and TRBJ1-2; D remains ambiguous. CDR3 length: 14 amino acids. Trimming removed 6 bases at V and 1 base at J, with 12 bases between. Germline V gene data show CDR1 as LGHDT and CDR2 as YNNKEL (reference sequence). The CDR3 region is CASSPAGLNYGYTF. DNA for the CDR3: TGTGCCAGCAGTCCCGCGGGCCTTAACTATGGCTACACCTTC.

CDR3 sequence (DNA): TGTGCCAGCAGAGGGGGCGAGACCCAGTACTTC. Its translation: CASRGGETQYF. V is TRBV6-5 and J is TRBJ2-5; 7 bases match TRBD1. The CDR3 has 11 amino acids. Trimming removed 6 bases from V and 5 bases from J; junction bases left unmatched: 0. Per the germline V gene, CDR1 is MNHEY and CDR2 is SVGAGI.

The chain carries TRBV16 and TRBJ2-1; 11 positions agree with TRBD1. The CDR3 runs to 15 residues. The J segment lost 4 bases and the V segment lost 2 bases, leaving 1 base of the junction unmatched. Germline CDR1 and CDR2: KGHSY and FQNENV. CDR3 residues: CASSQGTGGYNEQFF. DNA for the CDR3: TGTGCCAGCAGCCAAGGGACAGGGGGATACAATGAGCAGTTCTTC. The full variable domain, completed using reference TRBV16 and TRBJ2-1, is GEEVAQTPKHLVRGEGQKAKLYCAPIKGHSYVFWYQQVLKNEFKFLISFQNENVFDETGMPKERFSAKCLPNSPCSLEIQATKLEDSAVYFCASSQGTGGYNEQFFGPGTRLTVL.

The V gene is TRBV6-5, the J gene TRBJ1-2; D is unresolved. Germline V gene sequence: CDR1 MNHEY, CDR2 SVGAGI. Trimming took off 5 bases at V and 0 bases at J, with 4 bases between the two ends. The CDR3 spans 12 residues. CDR3 in amino acids: CASSPTNYGYTF. In DNA, the CDR3 is TGTGCCAGCAGTCCTACTAACTATGGCTACACCTTC.

The gene calls are TRBV19 and TRBJ2-5; TRBD2 agrees at 11 bases. Germline trimming cut 4 bases from V and 5 bases from J; bases unmatched to any gene: 9. Per germline, CDR1 LNHDA and CDR2 SQIVND (reference sequence). This CDR3 is 16 amino acids long. The CDR3 reads CASSRLAGGSTETQYF. CDR3 DNA sequence: TGTGCCAGTAGTAGGCTAGCGGGGGGCTCGACGGAGACCCAGTACTTC.

The genes are TRBV28 and TRBJ2-7; tentatively, D is TRBD2 (6 bases). The CDR3 is 16 amino acids. V lost 4 bases, J lost 0 bases, and 16 bases lay in between. The V gene's germline CDR1 is MDHEN and CDR2 SYDVKM. The CDR3: CASSSLGGRSSYEQYF. The CDR3 nucleotides are TGTGCCAGCAGTTCCCTCGGGGGACGGAGCTCCTACGAGCAGTACTTC. Full variable domain (rest looked up from reference TRBV28 and TRBJ2-7): DVKVTQSSRYLVKRTGEKVFLECVQDMDHENMFWYRQDPGLGLRLIYFSYDVKMKEKGDIPEGYSVSREKKERFSLILESASTNQTSMYLCASSSLGGRSSYEQYFGPGTRLTVT.

This sequence joins TRBV5-1 and TRBJ1-2, with 8 bases that match TRBD1. CDR3 length equals 15 residues. The germline V gene has CDR1 SGHRS and CDR2 YFSETQ. V lost 4 bases and J lost 5; bases outside the gene matches: 10. DNA for the CDR3: TGCGCCAGCAGCACCCTCCCGGGACAGGAGTATGGCTACACCTTC. It translates to CASSTLPGQEYGYTF.

J is TRBJ1-5 and V is TRBV19, with 8 bases identical to TRBD1. The CDR3 is 15 residues long. In germline, CDR1 is LNHDA, CDR2 SQIVND (reference sequence). Trimming took 5 bases from V and 2 from J; bases not matched to a gene: 5. The CDR3 loop is CASSLDRGRNQPQHF. CDR3 in DNA: TGTGCCAGTAGTCTCGACAGGGGACGCAATCAGCCCCAGCATTTT.

This clone was observed a single time. V and J are TRBV10-3 and TRBJ2-1; 12 nucleotides match TRBD1. This CDR3 region has 13 residues. The ends lost 8 bases at V and 7 bases at J; junction bases unmatched: 3. Germline CDR1 reads ENHRY; CDR2 reads SYGVKD. DNA of the CDR3: TGTGCCATCGGGGACAGGGGGCCTAATGAGCAGTTCTTC. Translation: CAIGDRGPNEQFF.

The chain employs TRBV19 and TRBJ1-6, with D unclear. This CDR3 has 15 residues. V gave up 9 bases and J gave up 0 bases, with 12 bases separating them. Germline values: CDR1 LNHDA, CDR2 SQIVND (reference sequence). The CDR3 reads CASRLLSSYNSPLHF. CDR3 bases: TGTGCCAGCCGCCTCTTGAGCTCCTATAATTCACCCCTCCACTTT.

The chain joins TRBV7-8 to TRBJ2-2, with TRBD1 as a possible D gene (5 bases). Trimming stripped 5 bases from V and 4 bases from J, with 17 bases between. The CDR3 runs 16 residues. Germline loops: CDR1 SGHVS, CDR2 FQNEAQ. This chain's CDR3 is CASSRAKGPGTGELFF. The DNA for the CDR3 is TGTGCCAGCAGCCGAGCCAAGGGGCCCGGCACCGGGGAGCTGTTTTTT.

V and J are TRBV5-4 and TRBJ2-5; 8 bases fit TRBD2. CDR1 and CDR2 (germline): SGHNT, YYREEE (reference sequence). J was trimmed by 5 bases and V by 0 bases; bases with no gene match: 6. CDR3 length: 15 amino acids. CDR3 coding DNA: TGTGCCAGCAGCTTGGTGAGCGGGAGAACGGAGACCCAGTACTTC. Its translation: CASSLVSGRTETQYF.